This T cell receptor (beta chain) appears in the sequencing data of a study of T cell changes during pregnancy in multiple sclerosis. Repertoires were generated with immunoSEQ multiplex PCR, while TCRdb's copy carries only in-frame clones and drops some. The sample contains 88,000 or so clones, about 92% of which appear only once. This clone was seen a few times. This specimen consisted of peripheral blood, obtained before pregnancy. The source is a female donor with multiple sclerosis, enrolled in a pregnancy study.

CDR3 nucleotides: TGTGCCAGCAGCTCCCGAGTGAGGGGGCGTACTGAAGCTTTCTTT. The encoded protein is CASSSRVRGRTEAFF. The chain combines TRBV7-9 with TRBJ1-1; 7 nucleotides agree with TRBD1. V shed 4 bases, J shed 5 bases, and the junction held 10 bases outside the gene matches. Germline V gene data show CDR1 as SEHNR and CDR2 as FQNEAQ (reference sequence). The CDR3 length is 15 residues.